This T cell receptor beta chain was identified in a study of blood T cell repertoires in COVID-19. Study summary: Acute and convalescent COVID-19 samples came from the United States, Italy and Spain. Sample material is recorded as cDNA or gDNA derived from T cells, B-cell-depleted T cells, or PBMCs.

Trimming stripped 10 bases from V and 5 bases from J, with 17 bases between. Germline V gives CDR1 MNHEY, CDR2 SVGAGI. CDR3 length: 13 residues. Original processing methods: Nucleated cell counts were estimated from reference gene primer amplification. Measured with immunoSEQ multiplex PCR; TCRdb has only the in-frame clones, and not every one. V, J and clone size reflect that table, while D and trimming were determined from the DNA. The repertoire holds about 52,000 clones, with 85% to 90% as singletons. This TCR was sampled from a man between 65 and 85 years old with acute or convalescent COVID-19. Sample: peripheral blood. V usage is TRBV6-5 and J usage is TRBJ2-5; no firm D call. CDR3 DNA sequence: TGTGCCATTAAAAAGAGAGTCGGGGAGACCCAGTACTTC. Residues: CAIKKRVGETQYF.